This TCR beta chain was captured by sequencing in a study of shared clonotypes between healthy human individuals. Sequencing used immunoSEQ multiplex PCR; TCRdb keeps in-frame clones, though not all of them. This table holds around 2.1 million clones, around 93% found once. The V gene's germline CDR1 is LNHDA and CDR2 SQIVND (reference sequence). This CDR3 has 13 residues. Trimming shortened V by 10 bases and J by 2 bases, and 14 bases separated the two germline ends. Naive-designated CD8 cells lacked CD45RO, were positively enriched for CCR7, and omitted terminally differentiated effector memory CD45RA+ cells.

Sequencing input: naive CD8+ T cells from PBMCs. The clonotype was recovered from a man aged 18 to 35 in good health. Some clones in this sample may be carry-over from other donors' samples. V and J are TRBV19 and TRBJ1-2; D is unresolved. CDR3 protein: CAIETGNNYGYTF. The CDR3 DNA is TGTGCCATAGAGACCGGGAACAACTATGGCTACACCTTC.